This TCR beta chain was identified in a study of blood T cell repertoires in COVID-19. The germline V gene has CDR1 KGHDR and CDR2 SFDVKD. CDR3 length: 16 residues. Unmatched junction bases numbered 7, after V lost 1 base and J lost 6 bases. Profiling relied on immunoSEQ multiplex PCR, and the TCRdb table lists in-frame clones only, not all of them. The profile shows under 50,000 clones, about 90% of them singletons. Sequencing input: peripheral blood. This chain uses TRBV24-1 with TRBJ2-1, with TRBD1 matching over 8 bases. The TCR sequence derives from a human donor in a cohort sampled during active COVID-19. CDR3 in amino acids: CATSDFGQGAGNEQFF. The CDR3 nucleotides are TGTGCCACCAGTGATTTTGGGCAGGGGGCAGGCAATGAGCAGTTCTTC.